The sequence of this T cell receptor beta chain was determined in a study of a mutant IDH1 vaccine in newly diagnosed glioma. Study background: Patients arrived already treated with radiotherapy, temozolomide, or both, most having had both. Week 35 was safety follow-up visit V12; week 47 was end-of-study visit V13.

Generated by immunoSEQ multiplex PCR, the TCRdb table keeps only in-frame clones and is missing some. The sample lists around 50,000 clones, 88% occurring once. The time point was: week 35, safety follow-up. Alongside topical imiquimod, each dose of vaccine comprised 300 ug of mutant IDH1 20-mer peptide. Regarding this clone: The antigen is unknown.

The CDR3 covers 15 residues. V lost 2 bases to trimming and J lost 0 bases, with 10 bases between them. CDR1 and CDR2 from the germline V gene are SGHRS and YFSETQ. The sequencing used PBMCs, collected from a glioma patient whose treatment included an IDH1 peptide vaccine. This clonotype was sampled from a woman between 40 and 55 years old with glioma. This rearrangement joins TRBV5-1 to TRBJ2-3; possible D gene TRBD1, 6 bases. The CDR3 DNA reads TGCGCCAGCAGCTTTCGCAGGGGCAGCACAGATACGCAGTATTTT. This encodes CASSFRRGSTDTQYF.